The next 30 T cell receptor beta chains were all read from a single sample in a study of control samples from healthy donors and cancer patients. TCRdb keeps only in-frame clones here, not all; method: immunoSEQ multiplex PCR. The sample yields approximately 100,000 clones, 85% to 90% seen once. The sequenced sample consisted of blood. These TCRs come from a man aged 30 to 45 in good health.

The chain combines TRBV27 with TRBJ1-2; 8 nucleotides match TRBD1. Looked up from germline, CDR1 is MNHEY and CDR2 is SMNVEV (reference sequence). V was clipped by 5 bases and J by 4 bases; unmatched bases: 3. The CDR3 is 13 amino acids. In DNA form, the CDR3 reads TGTGCCAGCAGTCCCGGGACAGGCTATGGCTACACCTTC. Protein product: CASSPGTGYGYTF.

This clone was observed a single time. This chain uses TRBV28 with TRBJ2-7, with D maybe TRBD1 (5 bases). Trimming cost V 8 bases and J 0 bases, with 14 bases left between them. The CDR3 is 14 amino acids. The V gene's germline CDR1 is MDHEN and CDR2 SYDVKM. The CDR3 region is CASQRQSGSYEQYF. CDR3 nucleotide sequence: TGTGCCAGCCAAAGACAGTCCGGCTCCTACGAGCAGTACTTC.

V usage is TRBV5-6 and J usage is TRBJ1-2, with D perhaps matching TRBD1 (6 bases). The germline gives CDR1 SGHDT, CDR2 YYEEEE. The V gene lost 2 bases and the J gene lost 2 bases, with 16 bases spanning the gap. The CDR3 totals 16 residues. Here the CDR3 reads CASSFTFGGNNYGYTF. Here the CDR3 DNA reads TGTGCCAGCAGCTTTACTTTCGGGGGCAACAACTATGGCTACACCTTC.

The chain has TRBV20-1 and TRBJ1-3; D gene unclear. CDR1 is DFQATT and CDR2 is SNEGSKA in the germline V gene (reference sequence). V lost 3 bases, J lost 1 base, and 10 bases lay in between. This CDR3 has 14 amino acids. CDR3 sequence (DNA): TGCAGTGCTAGTTCCTCCGGGTCTGGAAACACCATATATTTT. Amino acids: CSASSSGSGNTIYF.

In nucleotides, the CDR3 is TGTGCCAGTAGTATTCTGGGGGGTAATTCACCCCTCCACTTT. It translates to CASSILGGNSPLHF. V and J are TRBV19 and TRBJ1-6, with a weak D call TRBD1 (5 bases). Trimming removed 3 bases at V and 6 bases at J, with 9 bases between. The CDR3 contains 14 residues. Germline CDR1 and CDR2: LNHDA and SQIVND (reference sequence).

A word on this clone: The germline gene is not matched at one end of the junction; a read error may be the cause. The CDR3 loop reads CASNYGYSSTDTQYF. In DNA, the CDR3 is TGTGCCAGCAATTACGGATACTCTAGCACAGATACGCAGTATTTT. The J gene is TRBJ2-3, the V gene TRBV6-2 or TRBV6-3; unclear D gene. Germline CDR1 is MNHEY and CDR2 is SVGEGT. This CDR3 has 15 amino acids.

V is TRBV18 and J is TRBJ2-1; the match to TRBD2 covers 10 bases. The CDR3 has 17 residues. CDR1 is KGHSH, CDR2 LQKENI, per germline. Unmatched junction bases numbered 5, after V lost 3 bases and J lost 0 bases. The CDR3 region is CASSPGLAVSSYNEQFF. The CDR3 DNA sequence: TGTGCCAGCTCACCTGGACTAGCGGTAAGCTCCTACAATGAGCAGTTCTTC.

The sample holds one count of this clone. The chain couples TRBV7-6 to TRBJ2-2; 9 nucleotides align to TRBD2. Trimming at V came to 0 bases and at J to 2 bases, leaving 4 bases not matched to a gene. This CDR3 contains 17 residues. CDR1 and CDR2 from the germline V gene are SGHVS and FNYEAQ. This CDR3 reads CASSLAASGANTGELFF. The CDR3 DNA follows: TGTGCCAGCAGCTTAGCAGCTAGCGGGGCCAACACCGGGGAGCTGTTTTTT.

The rearrangement uses TRBV10-1 and TRBJ2-1; no clear D. Germline CDR1 and CDR2: WNHNN and SYGVQD (reference sequence). V was pared by 3 bases and J by 5 bases, with 5 bases between. The CDR3 has 12 residues. In nucleotides, the CDR3 is TGCGCCAGCAGTGAACCTAACAATGAGCAGTTCTTC. Protein product: CASSEPNNEQFF.

The rearrangement links TRBV7-2 to TRBJ2-3; 7 bases are a match to TRBD1. Germline V CDR1 and CDR2: SGHTA, FQGNSA. The CDR3 has 16 amino acids. The junction had 6 bases not matched to a gene; V was cut back by 1 base and J by 2 bases. CDR3 loop: CASSLVLGTDTDTQYF. The CDR3 bases are TGTGCCAGCAGCTTAGTCCTTGGGACAGACACAGATACGCAGTATTTT.

The V gene is TRBV19, the J gene TRBJ2-7, with 9 positions matching TRBD1. In germline, CDR1 is LNHDA, CDR2 SQIVND (reference sequence). J was trimmed by 0 bases and V by 8 bases; bases with no gene match: 5. The CDR3 is made up of 14 amino acids. CDR3 nucleotide sequence: TGTGCCAGTGGATTGACAGGGGGCTCCTACGAGCAGTACTTC. Its translation is CASGLTGGSYEQYF.

The rearrangement joins TRBV13 to TRBJ1-2; D is perhaps TRBD1 (5 bases). V lost 5 bases to trimming and J lost 11 bases, with 15 bases between them. The CDR3 extends over 12 amino acids. From germline, CDR1 is PRHDT and CDR2 FYEKMQ (reference sequence). In nucleotides, the CDR3 is TGTGCCAGCAGCCTGAACGGGGCGGGGTACACCTTC. Translating gives CASSLNGAGYTF. Full variable domain (rest looked up from reference TRBV13 and TRBJ1-2): AAGVIQSPRHLIKEKRETATLKCYPIPRHDTVYWYQQGPGQDPQFLISFYEKMQSDKGSIPDRFSAQQFSDYHSELNMSSLELGDSALYFCASSLNGAGYTFGSGTRLTVV.

This chain links TRBV4-1 with TRBJ2-3; D call uncertain. V was cut by 4 bases and J by 4 bases, with 24 bases left in between. The V gene's germline CDR1 is MGHRA and CDR2 YSYEKL. CDR3 length: 18 residues. In nucleotides, the CDR3 is TGCGCCAGCAGCCGGAGCATCCAACCGGGCCTTCTGGCAGATACGCAGTATTTT. This encodes CASSRSIQPGLLADTQYF.

V and J are TRBV2 and TRBJ2-2, with D possibly TRBD1 on 5 matching bases. The germline V and J ends were trimmed by 8 bases and 6 bases, with 13 bases remaining between them. The germline V gene has CDR1 SNHLY and CDR2 FYNNEI. The CDR3 is 13 amino acids. CDR3 in amino acids: CASSGISAGELFF. DNA for the CDR3: TGTGCCAGCTCAGGGATATCGGCCGGGGAGCTGTTTTTT.

This chain connects TRBV18 to TRBJ2-5; 7 bases fit TRBD1. Trimming at V came to 4 bases and at J to 3 bases, leaving 5 bases not matched to a gene. CDR3 length equals 14 residues. Germline V CDR1 and CDR2: KGHSH, LQKENI. The CDR3 DNA is TGTGCCAGCTCACGAAATACAGGGGAAGAGACCCAGTACTTC. As protein: CASSRNTGEETQYF.

The table lists this clone with a count of one. The gene calls are TRBV28 and TRBJ2-3; D perhaps matches TRBD1 (6 bases). The ends were cut back, 1 base at V and 4 bases at J, with 9 bases in the middle. The CDR3 sequence is 14 residues long. Per germline, CDR1 MDHEN and CDR2 SYDVKM. In nucleotides, the CDR3 is TGTGCCAGCAGTTTATTACCAGGGGCAGATACGCAGTATTTT. The encoded protein is CASSLLPGADTQYF.

V is TRBV5-1 and J is TRBJ2-7; D ambiguous. The CDR3 is 12 residues long. Germline CDR1 is SGHRS and CDR2 is YFSETQ. Trimming removed 4 bases at V and 6 bases at J, with 11 bases between. The CDR3 here is CASSVDPLEQYF. CDR3 DNA sequence: TGCGCCAGCAGCGTCGACCCCCTCGAGCAGTACTTC.

The chain carries TRBV27 and TRBJ1-6, with TRBD1 matching 9 bases. The CDR3 is made up of 16 amino acids. Germline trimming cut 5 bases from V and 6 bases from J; bases unmatched to any gene: 8. The V gene's germline CDR1 is MNHEY and CDR2 SMNVEV (reference sequence). DNA for the CDR3: TGTGCCAGCAGTCCTTTGGACAGGGGTGCTAATTCACCCCTCCACTTT. Translation gives CASSPLDRGANSPLHF.

The rearrangement uses TRBV4-2 and TRBJ1-2; 7 positions match TRBD1. The CDR3 has 16 amino acids. In germline, CDR1 is LGHNA, CDR2 YNFKEQ. Trimming cost V 0 bases and J 5 bases; bases outside gene matches: 9. CDR3 sequence reads: CASSQDWTGARYGYTF. The CDR3 DNA reads TGTGCCAGCAGCCAAGATTGGACAGGAGCCAGGTATGGCTACACCTTC.

The CDR3 bases are TGTGCCTGGAGTATGAACCGCCTCAATCAGCCCCAGCATTTT. Amino acid sequence: CAWSMNRLNQPQHF. This chain joins TRBV30 and TRBJ1-5; D not certain. Trimming pared 2 bases from V and 3 bases from J, leaving 11 bases between. In germline, CDR1 is GTSNPN, CDR2 SVGIG (reference sequence). The CDR3 consists of 14 residues.

J is TRBJ2-3 and V is TRBV15, with D uncertain. CDR1 is LNHNV, CDR2 YYDKDF, per germline (reference sequence). Trimming took off 9 bases at V and 4 bases at J, with 8 bases between the two ends. This CDR3 comprises 11 residues. This CDR3 is CATLAADTQYF. DNA for the CDR3: TGTGCCACGCTCGCCGCAGATACGCAGTATTTT.

The chain is built from TRBV19 and TRBJ2-4; D gene ambiguous. In germline, CDR1 is LNHDA, CDR2 SQIVND (reference sequence). Trimming cost V 5 bases and J 7 bases, with 18 bases left between them. The CDR3 sequence is 15 residues long. CDR3 region: CASSVGEAGWNIQYF. For the CDR3, the DNA is TGTGCCAGTAGTGTCGGTGAGGCAGGATGGAACATTCAGTACTTC.

This sequence joins TRBV27 and TRBJ1-1; TRBD1 is a possible D gene (6 bases). Germline-derived CDR1 and CDR2 are MNHEY and SMNVEV (reference sequence). This CDR3 region has 11 residues. The V gene lost 11 bases and the J gene lost 4 bases, with 11 bases spanning the gap. CDR3 sequence (DNA): TGTGCCGCACAGGGAGGCACTGAAGCTTTCTTT. Translation: CAAQGGTEAFF.

This chain joins TRBV30 and TRBJ1-5, with D maybe TRBD1 (5 bases). The CDR3 length is 16 residues. Trimming left V 4 bases short and J 2 bases short, with 18 bases between. Germline V gives CDR1 GTSNPN, CDR2 SVGIG (reference sequence). DNA for the CDR3: TGTGCCTGGAACACGGGGCAGGTTCGGGGCAATCAGCCCCAGCATTTT. Residues: CAWNTGQVRGNQPQHF.

V is TRBV7-9 and J is TRBJ2-7; no firm D call. Looked up from germline, CDR1 is SEHNR and CDR2 is FQNEAQ (reference sequence). There are 12 residues in the CDR3. The germline V and J ends were trimmed by 6 bases and 1 base, with 7 bases remaining between them. Here the CDR3 DNA reads TGTGCCAGCAGTGACGGTTCCTACGAGCAGTACTTC. This gives the protein CASSDGSYEQYF.

This rearrangement joins TRBV6-5 to TRBJ2-7; TRBD2 aligns across 10 bases. V was clipped by 0 bases and J by 7 bases; unmatched bases: 9. Looked up from germline, CDR1 is MNHEY and CDR2 is SVGAGI. The CDR3 extends over 16 amino acids. Here the CDR3 reads CASSYSPLAGSYEQYF. The CDR3 DNA sequence: TGTGCCAGCAGTTACTCGCCACTAGCGGGATCTTATGAGCAGTACTTC.

A remark on this clone: The identical CDR3 is also encoded by other nucleotide sequences in the sample. The rearrangement joins TRBV7-2 to TRBJ2-7; D gene unclear. The V end lost 5 bases, the J end lost 3 bases, and 11 bases lay between the germline ends. The length of the CDR3 is 13 residues. The V gene's germline CDR1 is SGHTA and CDR2 FQGNSA. The CDR3 coding sequence is TGTGCCAGCAGCGCGGTCCGCGGCTACGAGCAGTACTTC. Residues: CASSAVRGYEQYF.

DNA for the CDR3: TGTGCCAGTAGTATAGTATCAGGGGTCAATGAGCAGTTCTTC. Protein product: CASSIVSGVNEQFF. The chain uses TRBV19 and TRBJ2-1, with TRBD1 as a possible D gene (6 bases). The CDR3 spans 14 residues. The V and J ends lost 1 base and 6 bases respectively, with 10 bases between them. CDR1 and CDR2 (germline): LNHDA, SQIVND (reference sequence).

The V and J genes are TRBV5-6 and TRBJ2-1; 12 nucleotides agree with TRBD2. V gave up 0 bases and J gave up 15 bases; unmatched junction bases: 13. This CDR3 region has 16 residues. Germline V gives CDR1 SGHDT, CDR2 YYEEEE. Written as DNA, the CDR3 is TGTGCCAGCAGCTTGGGACTAGCGGGAGTTGCCGCCGGGGGGTTCTTC. It encodes CASSLGLAGVAAGGFF. The full variable domain, with the rest looked up from reference TRBV5-6 and TRBJ2-1, is DAGVTQSPTHLIKTRGQQVTLRCSPKSGHDTVSWYQQALGQGPQFIFQYYEEEERQRGNFPDRFSGHQFPNYSSELNVNALLLGDSALYLCASSLGLAGVAAGGFFGPGTRLTVL.

V usage is TRBV5-6 and J usage is TRBJ1-1; D gene unclear. CDR1 SGHDT and CDR2 YYEEEE come from the germline V gene. The CDR3 runs 14 residues. The germline V and J ends were trimmed by 2 bases and 4 bases, with 12 bases remaining between them. CDR3 DNA: TGTGCCAGCAGCTTTAAGCTCGGTCGCACTGAAGCTTTCTTT. Translation gives CASSFKLGRTEAFF.